Shown below are 29 T cell receptor beta chains from a single sample sequenced in a study of blood T cell repertoires in COVID-19 (dated by TCRdb to 2020 to 2021). Library preparation used the immunoSEQ multiplex PCR assay. Here the immuneACCESS table is served through TCRdb, limited to in-frame sequences with V and J called. Missing clones are a known gap in these copies; in checked studies unresolved V genes cover under half, and the rest lacks a known reason. The sample data list 240,000 or so clones, and around 86% of these were observed just once. The ten biggest clones cover around 1.9% of the sample. The material sequenced was PBMCs or T cells enriched from blood (not recorded which). Receptor source: a woman aged 45-60 years who had recovered from COVID-19.

The chain couples TRBV29-1 to TRBJ2-7; 7 bases fit TRBD2. The CDR3 runs to 12 residues. In germline, CDR1 is SQVTM, CDR2 ANQGSEA. The ends lost 4 bases at V and 0 bases at J; junction bases unmatched: 0. In nucleotides, the CDR3 is TGCAGCGTTGGGACTAGCTCCTACGAGCAGTACTTC. This encodes CSVGTSSYEQYF.

As concerns this clone: Other DNA sequences within the sample encode an identical CDR3. The V and J genes are TRBV28 and TRBJ1-5; D perhaps matches TRBD1 (5 bases). Trimming took 7 bases from V and 0 from J, leaving 10 bases between them. This CDR3 has 14 residues. CDR1 MDHEN and CDR2 SYDVKM come from the germline V gene. The CDR3 reads CASTGPYSNQPQHF. Written as DNA, the CDR3 is TGTGCCAGCACAGGGCCTTATAGCAATCAGCCCCAGCATTTT.

This clone was seen only a few times. J is TRBJ2-3 and V is TRBV7-9, with 11 nucleotides matching TRBD2. From germline, CDR1 is SEHNR and CDR2 FQNEAQ (reference sequence). This CDR3 has 17 amino acids. V dropped 5 bases and J dropped 8; count of bases not matched to a gene: 15. The CDR3 nucleotides are TGTGCCAGCAGCCCCACGACCGGGACTAGCGGTGCCGGTACGCAGTATTTT. Translated, it gives CASSPTTGTSGAGTQYF.

The chain is built from TRBV2 and TRBJ2-1; perhaps TRBD2 as D (5 bases). CDR1 and CDR2 (germline): SNHLY, FYNNEI. This CDR3 comprises 13 residues. Trimming stripped 8 bases from V and 1 base from J, with 9 bases between. The CDR3 nucleotides read TGTGCCAGCGTGGACTGGTCCTACAATGAGCAGTTCTTC. This sequence encodes CASVDWSYNEQFF.

This sequence joins TRBV5-1 and TRBJ2-7; possibly TRBD1 for D (6 bases). The germline V gene has CDR1 SGHRS and CDR2 YFSETQ. This CDR3 comprises 17 residues. Trimming left V 0 bases short and J 3 bases short, with 19 bases between. In DNA form, the CDR3 reads TGCGCCAGCAGCTTGGTGGGGGCCTCGGCAGGGCGCTACGAGCAGTACTTC. It is translated as CASSLVGASAGRYEQYF.

This clone occurred once. This chain links TRBV3-1 (or the pseudogene TRBV3-2) with TRBJ1-3, with D uncertain. The germline gives CDR1 LGHDT, CDR2 YNNKEL (reference sequence). The CDR3 contains 15 residues. Trimming took off 0 bases at V and 1 base at J, with 7 bases between the two ends. This chain's CDR3 is CASSQERGSGNTIYF. CDR3 bases: TGTGCCAGCAGCCAAGAAAGAGGGTCTGGAAACACCATATATTTT.

The V call is TRBV7-8, the J call TRBJ2-3; D is perhaps TRBD2 (6 bases). Trimming left V 2 bases short and J 7 bases short, with 19 bases between. This CDR3 has 16 amino acids. CDR1 SGHVS and CDR2 FQNEAQ come from the germline V gene. CDR3: CASSLRSLGRDNTQYF. The CDR3 DNA is TGTGCCAGCAGCTTACGATCGCTCGGGCGGGATAATACGCAGTATTTT.

The chain has TRBV10-3 and TRBJ2-1, with 11 bases that match TRBD1. The CDR3 contains 16 residues. The junction had 9 bases not matched to a gene; V was cut back by 3 bases and J by 8 bases. Germline V CDR1 and CDR2: ENHRY, SYGVKD. CDR3 DNA: TGTGCCATCAGTGACTGGACAGGGGGCTCGTTCGATGAGCAGTTCTTC. It yields the protein CAISDWTGGSFDEQFF.

This clone has a handful of counts. The rearrangement joins TRBV12-3 or TRBV12-4 to TRBJ1-4; D not resolved. Trimming cost V 10 bases and J 7 bases, with 16 bases left between them. CDR3 length equals 13 residues. The CDR3 sequence is CATREGLVEKLFF. CDR3 in DNA: TGTGCCACCAGAGAGGGTTTAGTTGAAAAACTGTTTTTT.

V and J are TRBV19 and TRBJ2-2; TRBD2 aligns across 10 bases. There are 15 residues in the CDR3. V lost 7 bases, J lost 4 bases, and 6 bases stayed unmatched. Germline V gene data show CDR1 as LNHDA and CDR2 as SQIVND (reference sequence). The CDR3 region has the DNA TGTGCCAGTAAGAAGCGGGAGGGCCTCACCGGGGAGCTGTTTTTT. Its translation: CASKKREGLTGELFF.

This clone has a single count. The chain employs TRBV6-5 and TRBJ2-7; TRBD1 might be the D (5 bases). V lost 6 bases, J lost 3 bases, and 9 bases lay in between. The V gene's germline CDR1 is MNHEY and CDR2 SVGAGI. The CDR3 spans 12 residues. The CDR3 region is CASSLTGYEQYF. DNA of the CDR3: TGTGCCAGCAGCCTTACAGGCTACGAGCAGTACTTC.

V usage is TRBV27 and J usage is TRBJ2-7; 11 bases fit TRBD1. J was trimmed by 5 bases and V by 6 bases; bases with no gene match: 9. In germline, CDR1 is MNHEY, CDR2 SMNVEV (reference sequence). This CDR3 is 15 amino acids long. This CDR3 is CASRMGTGGSHEQYF. The CDR3 DNA reads TGTGCCAGCAGGATGGGGACAGGGGGTAGCCACGAGCAGTACTTC.

The genes are TRBV13 and TRBJ1-2; 10 bases fit TRBD1. Trimming took 5 bases from V and 8 from J; bases not matched to a gene: 11. From germline, CDR1 is PRHDT and CDR2 FYEKMQ (reference sequence). CDR3 length: 15 amino acids. The CDR3 nucleotides are TGTGCCAGCAGCCCCGGGACAGGGGCACTTTTCGGCTACACCTTC. Its translation is CASSPGTGALFGYTF.

The chain combines TRBV6-2 or TRBV6-3 with TRBJ1-2; D ambiguous. This CDR3 has 14 amino acids. Germline lookup yields CDR1 MNHEY and CDR2 SVGEGT. Trimming shortened V by 7 bases and J by 5 bases, and 17 bases separated the two germline ends. CDR3 amino acids: CASTPTVGLYGYTF. CDR3 in DNA: TGTGCCAGCACCCCTACCGTCGGTCTGTATGGCTACACCTTC.

The CDR3 sequence is CASSVGPGTGELFF. CDR3 DNA sequence: TGTGCCAGCAGCGTAGGACCAGGGACCGGGGAGCTGTTTTTT. The gene calls are TRBV9 and TRBJ2-2, with D tentatively TRBD1 (5 bases). In germline, CDR1 is SGDLS, CDR2 YYNGEE. The CDR3 is made up of 14 amino acids. V was shortened by 0 bases and J by 5 bases, with 8 bases between the two germline ends.

This clone has only one observation. The chain joins TRBV7-9 to TRBJ2-3; 10 bases agree with TRBD1. CDR3 length: 16 residues. V trimming: 6 bases; J trimming: 4 bases; junction bases outside the gene matches: 10. Germline CDR1 SEHNR, CDR2 FQNEAQ (reference sequence). The DNA of the CDR3 is TGTGCCAGCAGAGGGGACAGGGGAATTGGCTCAGATACGCAGTATTTT. Translation: CASRGDRGIGSDTQYF.

The count of this clone is one. V gene TRBV7-9 combines with J gene TRBJ1-4, with D possibly being TRBD1 (6 bases). V shed 5 bases and J shed 8 bases, with 15 bases lying between them. Germline CDR1 reads SEHNR; CDR2 reads FQNEAQ (reference sequence). The CDR3 is 14 residues long. As DNA, the CDR3 is TGTGCCAGCAGCCTCAGGGGAGAGACCGAAAAACTGTTTTTT. Its translation is CASSLRGETEKLFF.

The chain couples TRBV7-8 to TRBJ2-1; TRBD2 agrees at 7 bases. The junction had 16 bases not matched to a gene; V was cut back by 5 bases and J by 0 bases. The CDR3 runs to 19 residues. The germline V gene has CDR1 SGHVS and CDR2 FQNEAQ. The CDR3 sequence is CASSPHGGTGASSYNEQFF. In DNA form, the CDR3 reads TGTGCCAGCAGCCCGCACGGGGGGACTGGTGCGAGCTCCTACAATGAGCAGTTCTTC. The variable domain in full, with the rest retrieved from reference TRBV7-8 and TRBJ2-1, is GAGVSQSPRYKVAKRGQDVALRCDPISGHVSLFWYQQALGQGPEFLTYFQNEAQLDKSGLPSDRFFAERPEGSVSTLKIQRTQQEDSAVYLCASSPHGGTGASSYNEQFFGPGTRLTVL.

The chain uses TRBV6-5 and TRBJ1-2; TRBD1 might be the D (5 bases). Trimming took off 4 bases at V and 4 bases at J, with 19 bases between the two ends. The germline V gene encodes CDR1 MNHEY and CDR2 SVGAGI. The length of the CDR3 is 16 residues. The CDR3 DNA reads as TGTGCCAGCAGTTCACGCCTGGGGAGGCAGGGCTATGGCTACACCTTC. Encoded protein: CASSSRLGRQGYGYTF.

The rearrangement links TRBV7-9 to TRBJ2-1; 9 nucleotides align to TRBD2. The germline V gene has CDR1 SEHNR and CDR2 FQNEAQ (reference sequence). Trimming cost V 7 bases and J 8 bases; bases outside gene matches: 9. This CDR3 region has 14 residues. As DNA, the CDR3 is TGTGCCAGCACCCTATTAGCGGGGGTCGATGAGCAGTTCTTC. Amino acid sequence: CASTLLAGVDEQFF.

This clone was recorded only once. The chain couples TRBV2 to TRBJ1-3, with a possible D match to TRBD1 (6 bases). With 7 bases removed from V and 4 bases from J, the gap between germline ends came to 14 bases. This CDR3 is 14 amino acids long. Germline CDR1 and CDR2: SNHLY and FYNNEI. The CDR3 DNA sequence: TGTGCCAGCACCAACAGGGAACTCGGAAACACCATATATTTT. As protein: CASTNRELGNTIYF.

This chain links TRBV29-1 with TRBJ1-1; 9 positions agree with TRBD1. V was clipped by 8 bases and J by 1 base; unmatched bases: 8. This CDR3 spans 14 amino acids. CDR1 is SQVTM and CDR2 is ANQGSEA in the germline V gene. CDR3 protein: CSTHRGPKNTEAFF. CDR3 sequence (DNA): TGCAGCACACACAGGGGGCCTAAGAACACTGAAGCTTTCTTT.

The chain has TRBV27 and TRBJ2-7; 8 positions agree with TRBD1. Germline CDR1 is MNHEY and CDR2 is SMNVEV (reference sequence). The CDR3 runs to 17 residues. V gave up 1 base and J gave up 1 base; unmatched junction bases: 9. CDR3 nucleotide sequence: TGTGCCAGCAGTTTATTGGGGGGACAGGACGATTCCTACGAGCAGTACTTC. Its protein is CASSLLGGQDDSYEQYF.

The chain has TRBV5-1 and TRBJ1-5; a possible D gene is TRBD1 (5 bases). V was trimmed by 4 bases and J by 6 bases, leaving 17 bases between them. CDR1 and CDR2 from the germline V gene are SGHRS and YFSETQ. The CDR3 is 15 residues long. In DNA form, the CDR3 reads TGCGCCAGCAGCCTTCAATCGGGGGTGGGTCAGCCCCAGCATTTT. It yields the protein CASSLQSGVGQPQHF.

The gene calls are TRBV7-9 and TRBJ2-7; 7 bases agree with TRBD1. The CDR3 length is 15 residues. The germline V gene encodes CDR1 SEHNR and CDR2 FQNEAQ (reference sequence). V shed 2 bases and J 6 bases; nucleotides not matched to a gene: 10. In nucleotides, the CDR3 is TGTGCCAGCAGCTTAAGGACAGGAGACTTGGGCGAGCAGTACTTC. Its protein product is CASSLRTGDLGEQYF.

The chain joins TRBV5-4 to TRBJ1-4; perhaps TRBD1 as D (5 bases). CDR3 size: 15 residues. V lost 4 bases and J lost 5, with 15 bases in between. Germline values: CDR1 SGHNT, CDR2 YYREEE (reference sequence). The chain's CDR3 is CASSQGTLRNEKLFF. CDR3 sequence (DNA): TGTGCCAGCAGCCAAGGGACTCTTAGAAATGAAAAACTGTTTTTT. The entire variable domain, with the rest obtained from reference TRBV5-4 and TRBJ1-4, is as follows: ETGVTQSPTHLIKTRGQQVTLRCSSQSGHNTVSWYQQALGQGPQFIFQYYREEENGRGNFPPRFSGLQFPNYSSELNVNALELDDSALYLCASSQGTLRNEKLFFGSGTQLSVL.

The chain links TRBV12-5 to TRBJ2-5; D possibly corresponds to TRBD2 (6 bases). There are 13 residues in the CDR3. Deletions cut 5 bases from V and 5 bases from J, with 12 bases between. Per the germline V gene, CDR1 is LGHNT and CDR2 is FRNRAP. The CDR3 DNA follows: TGTGCTAGTGGTCTCCTCGGGAGCGAGACCCAGTACTTC. Amino acids: CASGLLGSETQYF. Filled out from reference TRBV12-5 and TRBJ2-5, the complete variable domain reads DARVTQTPRHKVTEMGQEVTMRCQPILGHNTVFWYRQTMMQGLELLAYFRNRAPLDDSGMPKDRFSAEMPDATLATLKIQPSEPRDSAVYFCASGLLGSETQYFGPGTRLLVL.

A single count supports this clone. The chain joins TRBV7-3 to TRBJ1-2; 9 nucleotides agree with TRBD1. The germline CDR1 and CDR2 sequences are SGHTA and FQGTGA. The CDR3 is 14 amino acids. The V and J ends lost 4 bases and 6 bases, in that order; junction bases with no gene match: 6. CDR3 nucleotides: TGTGCCAGCAGCTCGGGACAGGGATTAGATGGCTACACCTTC. This codes for CASSSGQGLDGYTF.

The chain combines TRBV6-6 with TRBJ2-7; no definite D call. The CDR3 totals 13 residues. Germline-derived CDR1 and CDR2 are MNHNY and SVGAGI (reference sequence). V lost 4 bases and J lost 5, with 12 bases in between. CDR3 in DNA: TGTGCCAGCAGTTCCCACCTTAGTGACGAGCAGTACTTC. Translation: CASSSHLSDEQYF.